Listed below are T cell receptor beta chains from one sample, sequenced in a study of cytomegalovirus exposure and HLA in healthy donors. This table comes from immunoSEQ multiplex PCR, and its TCRdb copy is limited to in-frame clones, with some not included. The ten most abundant clones cover 3.6% of a sample with 50,000 to 70,000 clones. Sequencing input: PBMCs. The receptors were sampled from a woman aged 18 to 35 in good health and CMV-seronegative. Both conserved end residues are part of each CDR3. D genes are given only for firm matches. The size field is filled for only some rows; it gives once, few, many or a size class.

>-|-|TRBJ1-4|TRBV4-1
TGCGCCAGCAGCCAAGACCGGGATGAAAAACTGTTTTTT
CASSQDRDEKLFF
>-|-|TRBJ1-2|TRBV5-1
TGCGCCAGCAGCTTAATTCCCGGACACGTTCCTAACTATGGCTACACCTTC
CASSLIPGHVPNYGYTF
>-|-|TRBJ1-1|TRBV18
TGTGCCAGCTCACCCCGGGCGTGGGGGGACACTGAAGCTTTCTTT
CASSPRAWGDTEAFF
>-|TRBD1|TRBJ1-1|TRBV27
TGTGCCAGCAGTCCGCGGACAGGGGGAGGGACTGAAGCTTTCTTT
CASSPRTGGGTEAFF
>-|TRBD1|TRBJ2-1|TRBV18
TGTGCCAGCGAGTGGACAGGGGGTCGCAATGAGCAGTTCTTC
CASEWTGGRNEQFF
>-|TRBD2|TRBJ2-7|TRBV28
TGTGCCAGCAGTAGCGGGAGGAGCTCCTACGAGCAGTACTTC
CASSSGRSSYEQYF
>-|TRBD1|TRBJ2-7|TRBV29-1
TGCAGCGTCCGGACAGGGACGCACGAGCAGTACTTC
CSVRTGTHEQYF
>-|TRBD1|TRBJ1-2|TRBV5-1
TGCGCCAGCAGCCACGGGGGACAGGGGGACGGCTACACCTTC
CASSHGGQGDGYTF
>-|TRBD2|TRBJ2-7|TRBV6-8
TGTGCCAGCAGTTACTCGAGGCGGCGGGGGAGGGACGAGCAGTACTTC
CASSYSRRRGRDEQYF
>-|-|TRBJ2-6|TRBV25-1
TGTGCCAGCAGTGCCCAAGTTCACGGGAAATCTGGGGCCAACGTCCTGACTTTC
CASSAQVHGKSGANVLTF
>-|-|TRBJ2-5|TRBV7-7
TGTGCTAGCAGCTTCGAGTACCAAGAGACCCAGTACTTC
CASSFEYQETQYF
>-|-|TRBJ2-7|TRBV2
TGTGCCAGCAGTGATTACTACGAGCAGTACTTC
CASSDYYEQYF
>-|TRBD2|TRBJ2-1|TRBV7-3
TGTGCCAGCAGCTTAACCACTAGCGGGGGGGCCTACAATGAGCAGTTCTTC
CASSLTTSGGAYNEQFF
>-|TRBD2|TRBJ2-3|TRBV9
TGTGCCAGCAGTCCGGTAGGGGTTAGCGGGGGGCGCTCAGATACGCAGTATTTT
CASSPVGVSGGRSDTQYF
>-|-|TRBJ1-1|TRBV6-1
TGTGCCAGCAGTGATATCAGGGGCCGAACAGTATGGACTGAAGCTTTCTTT
CASSDIRGRTVWTEAFF
>-|-|TRBJ2-3|TRBV29-1
TGCAGCGTTGACTCTCAGGGGAGCACAGATACGCAGTATTTT
CSVDSQGSTDTQYF
>-|-|TRBJ1-1|TRBV6-1
TGTGCCAGCAGTGAAGGAGGGGGATTGGGAGCTTTCTTT
CASSEGGGLGAFF
>-|TRBD2|TRBJ2-1|TRBV5-1
TGCGCCAGCAGCTTACCTAGCGGATACGACAATGAGCAGTTCTTC
CASSLPSGYDNEQFF
>-|-|TRBJ1-1|TRBV6-1
TGTGCCAGCAGTGAAGACGTTGGGAGTGAACGGAGGAACACTGAAGCTTTCTTT
CASSEDVGSERRNTEAFF
>-|TRBD1|TRBJ1-5|TRBV9
TGTGCCAGCAGCGGGGACAGAGGCAATCAGCCCCAGCATTTT
CASSGDRGNQPQHF
>-|TRBD1|TRBJ1-1|TRBV25-1
TGTGCCAGTGGTACAGGGGGCACGAGAACTGAAGCTTTCTTT
CASGTGGTRTEAFF
>-|TRBD1|TRBJ1-2|TRBV30
TGTGCCTGGAGTGTTAACAGGGGTTTAAGAGGCTACACCTTC
CAWSVNRGLRGYTF
>-|TRBD1|TRBJ1-1|TRBV29-1
TGCAGCGTTGAAACTACGACAGGGGGAGGTGAAGCTTTCTTT
CSVETTTGGGEAFF
>-|-|TRBJ2-7|TRBV6-5
TGTGCCAGCACTAGTACTGGAAACGAGCAGTACTTC
CASTSTGNEQYF
>-|-|TRBJ2-7|TRBV5-4
TGTGCCAGCAGTTTTTGGGTGACGGGGGAGCAGTACTTC
CASSFWVTGEQYF
>-|TRBD1|TRBJ1-1|TRBV4-1
TGCGCCAGCAGCCCGACAGGGGAGTTGAGAGCTTTCTTT
CASSPTGELRAFF
>medium-sized|TRBD1|TRBJ2-7|TRBV19
TGTGCCAGTAGTATCCTCCTCGACAGGGGGAACCACGAGCAGTACTTC
CASSILLDRGNHEQYF
>-|TRBD2|TRBJ2-7|TRBV9
TGTGCCAGCAGCGTAGCGAGCGGGGGGGCCAAGCAGTACTTC
CASSVASGGAKQYF
>-|TRBD2|TRBJ2-7|TRBV5-4
TGTGCCAGCAGCTTGGCGGGACTAGCGGGGGGTCCTCCCTACGAGCAGTACTTC
CASSLAGLAGGPPYEQYF
>-|-|TRBJ2-7|TRBV29-1
TGCAGCGTTAAGGAAAGGGGTAACTACGAGCAGTACTTC
CSVKERGNYEQYF
>-|TRBD2|TRBJ2-3|TRBV19
TGTGCCAGTAGTAAGGGACTAGCGGGAAGCACAGATACGCAGTATTTT
CASSKGLAGSTDTQYF
>-|-|TRBJ2-7|TRBV2
TGTGCCAGCAAGTCCCAGGGAGGAGCCTACGAGCAGTACTTC
CASKSQGGAYEQYF
>-|-|TRBJ2-5|TRBV29-1
TGCAGCGTTCCTTTGACAGGCCCCCAAGAGACCCAGTACTTC
CSVPLTGPQETQYF
>-|TRBD1|TRBJ1-5|TRBV6-5
TGTGCCAGCAGTTACTCGTACAGGGGGCGGCAGCCCCAGCATTTT
CASSYSYRGRQPQHF
>-|-|TRBJ1-2|TRBV6-5
TGTGCCAGCAGTTACTCGCAGGGGAGCTATGGCTACACCTTC
CASSYSQGSYGYTF
>-|TRBD2|TRBJ2-2|TRBV4-1
TGCGCCAGCAGCCGACTAGCGGGAGGACTCAACACCGGGGAGCTGTTTTTT
CASSRLAGGLNTGELFF
>-|-|TRBJ1-5|TRBV4-1
TGCGCCAGCAGCCAAGCCTCACAGGGCCAGGGTTGGGATCAGCCCCAGCATTTT
CASSQASQGQGWDQPQHF
>-|-|TRBJ1-1|TRBV25-1
TGTGCCAGCAGTGAAGGGGGCAGGGAAGCTTTCTTT
CASSEGGREAFF
>-|-|TRBJ1-2|TRBV5-1
TGCGCCAGCAGCTTGGAAGGGGTGCGTGGCTACACCTTC
CASSLEGVRGYTF
>-|TRBD1|TRBJ1-2|TRBV19
TGTGCCAGTAACAAGGACAGGGGAGACTATGGCTACACCTTC
CASNKDRGDYGYTF
>-|-|TRBJ1-5|TRBV4-1
TGCGCCAGCAGCCTCCAAACCCAGGGGACCCAGCCCCAGCATTTT
CASSLQTQGTQPQHF
>-|-|TRBJ1-1|TRBV28
TGTGCCAGCGATGAAGGGGGGGGAGGCACTGAAGCTTTCTTT
CASDEGGGGTEAFF
>-|TRBD1|TRBJ2-7|TRBV19
TGTGCCAGTAGTCGGTCACAGGGGGCTTACGAGCAGTACTTC
CASSRSQGAYEQYF
>-|-|TRBJ2-2|TRBV5-1
TGCGCCAGCAGCTTGCTGAGACAACAGGTACCCGGGGAGCTGTTTTTT
CASSLLRQQVPGELFF
>-|TRBD2|TRBJ2-7|TRBV30
TGTGCCTTCCTACTAGCGGGAGTCTTCTACGAGCAGTACTTC
CAFLLAGVFYEQYF
>-|TRBD1|TRBJ1-1|TRBV30
TGTGCCTGGAGACGGACAGGTGAAGCTTTCTTT
CAWRRTGEAFF
>medium-sized|-|TRBJ1-1|TRBV13
TGTGCCAGCAGCTTAGGACAGGGGAACACTGAAGCTTTCTTT
CASSLGQGNTEAFF
>-|-|TRBJ1-4|TRBV25-1
TGTGCCAGCAGTGGAGATTTTTGGACTTCGAATGAAAAACTGTTTTTT
CASSGDFWTSNEKLFF
>-|TRBD2|TRBJ2-7|TRBV5-6
TGTGCCAGCAGCTCGGTCTCGGGGGGTGGCTCCTACGAGCAGTACTTC
CASSSVSGGGSYEQYF
>-|TRBD2|TRBJ2-7|TRBV5-6
TGTGCCAGCAGCTCCCGACTAGCCTCCTACGAGCAGTACTTC
CASSSRLASYEQYF
>-|TRBD2|TRBJ2-2|TRBV5-1
TGCGCCAGTTTAGCGGGAGGGCCGGTCACCGGGGAGCTGTTTTTT
CASLAGGPVTGELFF
>-|TRBD2|TRBJ2-1|TRBV6-5
TGTGCCAGCAGTGGCGGACTAGCGGGCTATGAGCAGTTCTTC
CASSGGLAGYEQFF
>-|-|TRBJ1-2|TRBV6-5
TGTGCCAGCAGTTATACGACGGGAACTAACTATGGCTACACCTTC
CASSYTTGTNYGYTF
>-|TRBD2|TRBJ2-7|TRBV5-1
TGCGCCAGCAGCCTACGACCCGGACTAGCCGACGAGCAGTACTTC
CASSLRPGLADEQYF
>-|TRBD1|TRBJ2-2|TRBV7-8
TGTGCCAGCAGCCCTCGACAGGGGTCCAACACCGGGGAGCTGTTTTTT
CASSPRQGSNTGELFF
>-|TRBD1|TRBJ1-2|TRBV6-1
TGTGCCAGCAGTGGCATACTCGGACAGGGGGCCTATGGCTACACCTTC
CASSGILGQGAYGYTF
>-|TRBD1|TRBJ1-5|TRBV5-1
TGCGCCAGCAGCTTGTTGACAGGGGATCAGCCCCAGCATTTT
CASSLLTGDQPQHF